This T cell receptor beta chain is from a study of PD-1 blockade in classical Hodgkin lymphoma. Background on the study: Treatment was intravenous nivolumab, 3 mg/kg every 2 weeks, until progression. Notes on the study in general: Newly diagnosed patients were said to have less baseline TCR diversity than healthy donors did. Baseline diversity in complete responders resembled that of newly diagnosed patients.

Relapses following autologous stem cell transplantation were seen in all patients, with brentuximab vedotin exposure varying. This clone was picked up a small number of times. Its antigen remains unknown. Profiled with immunoSEQ multiplex PCR; TCRdb holds only in-frame clones, not every one. The table shows over 25,000 clones, with nearly 80% occurring only once. Germline lookup yields CDR1 MNHNS and CDR2 SASEGT. This CDR3 is 15 amino acids long. Trimming removed 10 bases at V and 0 bases at J, with 15 bases between. Sample: peripheral blood mononuclear cells (PBMCs), taken before the second cycle of nivolumab. The chain has TRBV6-1 and TRBJ2-2; TRBD1 is a possible D gene (5 bases). The receptor was isolated from a human donor with classical Hodgkin lymphoma. The CDR3 region is CATLPKTANTGELFF. CDR3 DNA: TGTGCCACCCTCCCCAAGACAGCGAACACCGGGGAGCTGTTTTTT.